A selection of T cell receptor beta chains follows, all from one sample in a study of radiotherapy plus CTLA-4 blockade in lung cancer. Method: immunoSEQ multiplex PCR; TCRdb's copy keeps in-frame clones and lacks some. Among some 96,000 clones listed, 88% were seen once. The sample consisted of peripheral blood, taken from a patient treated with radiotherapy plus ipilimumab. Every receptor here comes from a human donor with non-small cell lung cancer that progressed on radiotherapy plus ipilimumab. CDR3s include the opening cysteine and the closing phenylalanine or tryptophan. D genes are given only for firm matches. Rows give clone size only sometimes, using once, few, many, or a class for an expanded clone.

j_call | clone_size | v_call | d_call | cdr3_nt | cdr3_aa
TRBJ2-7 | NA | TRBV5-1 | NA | TGCGCCAGCACCACCGAGGGCGGGACGGGTCGCGAGCAGTACTTC | CASTTEGGTGREQYF
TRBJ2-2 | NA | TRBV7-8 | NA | TGTGCCAGCAGCTTAAGGCGGGATGGGGAGCTGTTTTTT | CASSLRRDGELFF
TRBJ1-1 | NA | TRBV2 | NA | TGTGCCAGCAGTCTCCAGTTGAACACTGAAGCTTTCTTT | CASSLQLNTEAFF
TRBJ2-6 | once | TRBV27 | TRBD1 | TGTGCCAGCAGTTTATTGTGGACAGGGGGACCTATCCGCTCTGGGGCCAACGTCCTGACTTTC | CASSLLWTGGPIRSGANVLTF
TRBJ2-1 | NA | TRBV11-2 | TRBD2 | TGTGCCAGCAGCTTAGGGCTAGCGGGAGGGAGGGGGCAGTTCTTC | CASSLGLAGGRGQFF
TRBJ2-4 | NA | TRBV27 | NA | TGTGCCAGCAGATACGGGAACATTCAGTACTTC | CASRYGNIQYF
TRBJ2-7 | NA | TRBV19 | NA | TGTGCCAGTAGTATAGTGGCCAGCTCCTACGAGCAGTACTTC | CASSIVASSYEQYF
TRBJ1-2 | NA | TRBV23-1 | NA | TGCGCCAGCAGTTCAACCACAACGGGGAGTGAGGGGGGCCTGAACTATGGCTACACCTTC | CASSSTTTGSEGGLNYGYTF
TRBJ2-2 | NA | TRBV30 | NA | TGTGCCTGGGACCGGGGACGAATCACCGGGGAGCTGTTTTTT | CAWDRGRITGELFF
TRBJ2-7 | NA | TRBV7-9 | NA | TGTGCCAGCAGTCGCCTTACAGCCCTTTCGGCCGAGCAGTACTTC | CASSRLTALSAEQYF
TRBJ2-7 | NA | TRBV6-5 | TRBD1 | TGTGCCAGCAGAGAGACAGGGGGTTGGGAGCAGTACTTC | CASRETGGWEQYF
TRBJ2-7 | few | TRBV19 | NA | TGTGCCAACATACGGGACGAGCAGTACTTC | CANIRDEQYF
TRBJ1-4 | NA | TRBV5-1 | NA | TGCGCCAGCAGCTCGGACGGCACAAATGAAAAACTGTTTTTT | CASSSDGTNEKLFF
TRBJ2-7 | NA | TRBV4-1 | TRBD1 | TGCGCCAGCAGCCAAGCGGGACAGGGTGGCTACGAGCAGTACTTC | CASSQAGQGGYEQYF
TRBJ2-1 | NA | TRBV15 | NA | TGTGCCACCAGCACTTTATCGGGGAATGAGCAGTTCTTC | CATSTLSGNEQFF
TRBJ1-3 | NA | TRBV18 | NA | TGTGCCAGCTCACCACTTCCCAACTTGGAGGGGGCCATATATTTT | CASSPLPNLEGAIYF
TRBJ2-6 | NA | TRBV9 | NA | TGTGCCAGCAGCCCCCGTGTCAAGCCTGGGGCCAACGTCCTGACTTTC | CASSPRVKPGANVLTF
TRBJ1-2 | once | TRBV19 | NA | TGTGCCAGTAGTAAACAGGCGGGGAGGTATGGCTACACCTTC | CASSKQAGRYGYTF
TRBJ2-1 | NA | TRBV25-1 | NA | TGTGCCAGCAGAGAAGAGGGCCGCACCGATGAGCAGTTCTTC | CASREEGRTDEQFF
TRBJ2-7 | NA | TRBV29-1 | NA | TGCAGCGTTGAAGGGGTGGGGGCCTACGAGCAGTACTTC | CSVEGVGAYEQYF
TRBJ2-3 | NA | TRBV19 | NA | TGTGCCAGTAGTATAAACCTAGCGCCCACAGATACGCAGTATTTT | CASSINLAPTDTQYF
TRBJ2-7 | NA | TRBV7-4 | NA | TGTGCCAGCAGCCCCCGGACTATCTACGAGCAGTACTTC | CASSPRTIYEQYF
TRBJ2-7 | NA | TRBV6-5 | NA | TGTGCCAGCAGTTACGGGACGGACTACGAGCAGTACTTC | CASSYGTDYEQYF
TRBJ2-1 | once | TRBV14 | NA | TGTGCCAGCAGCCAAGTCTTGGGGAATGAGCAGTTCTTC | CASSQVLGNEQFF
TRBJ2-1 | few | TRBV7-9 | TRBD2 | TGTGCCAGCATAATTAGCGGGAGTTACAATGAGCAGTTCTTC | CASIISGSYNEQFF
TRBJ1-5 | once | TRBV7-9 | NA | TGTGCCAGCAGCTTAGAGGATCAGCAGCCCCAGCATTTT | CASSLEDQQPQHF
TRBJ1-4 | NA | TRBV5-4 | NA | TGTGCCAGCAGCTTGAGAACTCCCGGATCTGAAAAACTGTTTTTT | CASSLRTPGSEKLFF
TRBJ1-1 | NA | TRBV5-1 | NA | TGCGCCAGCAGCGCGGGACCCCGAAGCACTGAAGCTTTCTTT | CASSAGPRSTEAFF
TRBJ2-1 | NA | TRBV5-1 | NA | TGCGCCAGCAGCGCCACCGGGCCCCACGACAATGAGCAGTTCTTC | CASSATGPHDNEQFF
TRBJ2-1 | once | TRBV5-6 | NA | TGTGCCAGCAGCTTCCCCCCGAATGAGCAGTTCTTC | CASSFPPNEQFF
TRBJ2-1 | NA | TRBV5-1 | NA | TGCGCCAGCAGCTGGGGGGCTAGCGATTACCACAATGAGCAGTTCTTC | CASSWGASDYHNEQFF
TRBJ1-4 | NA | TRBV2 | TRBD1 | TGTGCCTCCTCGGGGACAGGCTCCGAAAAACTGTTTTTT | CASSGTGSEKLFF
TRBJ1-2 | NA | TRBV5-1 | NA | TGCGCCAGCAGCTCACAACTGCCAATGAATGGCTACACCTTC | CASSSQLPMNGYTF
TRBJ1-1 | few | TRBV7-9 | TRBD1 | TGTGCCAGCAGCTTAGGGACAGGGTCGGCCACTGAAGCTTTCTTT | CASSLGTGSATEAFF
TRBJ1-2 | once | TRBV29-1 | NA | TGCAGCGTTGCGAGCAGGGGTTATGACGGCTACACCTTC | CSVASRGYDGYTF
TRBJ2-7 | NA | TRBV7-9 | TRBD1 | TGTGCCAGCAGCTTACAGGGGGCACTTGGGGAGCAGTACTTC | CASSLQGALGEQYF
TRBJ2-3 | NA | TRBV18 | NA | TGTGCCAGCTCACCGATAGATACGCAGTATTTT | CASSPIDTQYF
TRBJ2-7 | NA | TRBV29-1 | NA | TGCAGCGTTGTGTTGCGGGGTGACGAGCAGTACTTC | CSVVLRGDEQYF
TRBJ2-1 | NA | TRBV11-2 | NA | TGTGCCAGCAGCCCCGCTACTGTTGAGCAGTTCTTC | CASSPATVEQFF
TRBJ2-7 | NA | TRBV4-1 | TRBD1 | TGCGCCAGCAGCCAAGGGACAGGGTCGTCCGAGCAGTACTTC | CASSQGTGSSEQYF
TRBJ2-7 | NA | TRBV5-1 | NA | TGCGCCAGCAGTCGGGAAGACTCCTACGAGCAGTACTTC | CASSREDSYEQYF
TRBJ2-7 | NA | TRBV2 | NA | TGTGCCAGCAGTGCTTCTAGCTACGAGCAGTACTTC | CASSASSYEQYF
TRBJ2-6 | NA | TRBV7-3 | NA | TGTGCCAGCAGTTATAGGGGCGCTGGGGCCAACGTCCTGACTTTC | CASSYRGAGANVLTF
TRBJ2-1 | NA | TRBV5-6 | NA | TGTGCCAGCAGCTTTGGCGACTCCAACAATGAGCAGTTCTTC | CASSFGDSNNEQFF
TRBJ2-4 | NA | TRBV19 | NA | TGTGCCAGCCGGGACGGAGGGGCCAAAAACATTCAGTACTTC | CASRDGGAKNIQYF
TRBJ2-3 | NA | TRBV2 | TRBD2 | TGTGCCAGCAGTCGATCCGGGACTAGCGGGAGGGCCTTCTCAGATACGCAGTATTTT | CASSRSGTSGRAFSDTQYF
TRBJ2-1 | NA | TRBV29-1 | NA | TGCAGCGTTGAAGCAGCAGGGTTCAATGAGCAGTTCTTC | CSVEAAGFNEQFF
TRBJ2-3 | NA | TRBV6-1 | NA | TGTGCCAGCAGTGCGACAGCAATCACAGATACGCAGTATTTT | CASSATAITDTQYF
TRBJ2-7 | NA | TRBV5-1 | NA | TGCGCCAGCAGCTTGAGGACCGGGGGACTCGGCTCCTACGAGCAGTACTTC | CASSLRTGGLGSYEQYF
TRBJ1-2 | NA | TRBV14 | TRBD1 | TGTGCCAGCAGCTACCCGGGACAGGGGAGGGCTGGCTACACCTTC | CASSYPGQGRAGYTF
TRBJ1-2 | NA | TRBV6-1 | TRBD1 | TGTGCCAGCAGTAAACAGGGGAATGGCTACACCTTC | CASSKQGNGYTF
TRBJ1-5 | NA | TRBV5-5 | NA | TGTGCCAGCAGCGCGGGCAGAGATCAGCCCCAGCATTTT | CASSAGRDQPQHF
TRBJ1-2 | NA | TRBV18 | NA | TGTGCCAGCTCACCATACCGGGGGGGAGGCTACACCTTC | CASSPYRGGGYTF
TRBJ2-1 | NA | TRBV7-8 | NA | TGTGCCAGCAGCTTAGAGGGTCGGACTTATAGCTCCTACAATGAGCAGTTCTTC | CASSLEGRTYSSYNEQFF
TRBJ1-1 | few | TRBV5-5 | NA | TGTGCCAGCAGAGGACAAATGAACACTGAAGCTTTCTTT | CASRGQMNTEAFF